This TCR beta chain was observed in a study of blood T cell repertoires in COVID-19. Whole-study context: The analysed material was cDNA or gDNA that came from T cells, B-cell-depleted T cells, or PBMCs.

Trimming took 1 base from V and 7 from J, leaving 5 bases between them. The CDR3 covers 13 residues. Some clones are missing from TCRdb's copy, which holds only in-frame ones; the method was immunoSEQ multiplex PCR. The sample yields about 280,000 clones, just over 85% seen once. The receptor was isolated from a woman aged 25 to 39 with active or convalescent COVID-19. Sequencing was performed on peripheral blood. The V and J genes are TRBV12-3 or TRBV12-4 and TRBJ1-6; D call uncertain. CDR3 nucleotides: TGTGCCAGCAGTTTAGGTCAGAATTCACCCCTCCACTTT. Protein: CASSLGQNSPLHF.